The clone carrying this T cell receptor beta chain was counted ten times or more. TCR beta CDR3 amplification used RNA transcripts. HTBI primers primed a first-round RT-PCR, and a second-round multiplex PCR followed. TCRdb re-derived calls from the multiplex PCR reads in MiXCR, one entry per CDR3 protein. Of around 340,000 distinct CDR3 sequences in the sample, 15% to 20% are singletons; the top ten hold 10% to 15%. This entry is derived from a study of Graves' ophthalmopathy and Graves' hyperthyroidism. Input material: peripheral blood. The TCR originated in an adult man with Graves' ophthalmopathy.

CDR3 in amino acids: CASSDPGQGSSPLHF. In nucleotides, the CDR3 is TGTGCCAGCAGTGACCCGGGACAGGGAAGTTCACCCCTCCACTTT. The chain couples TRBV6-1 to TRBJ1-6, with TRBD1 identical over 9 bases. The CDR3 extends over 15 amino acids. Unmatched junction bases numbered 6, after V lost 3 bases and J lost 9 bases. The V gene's germline CDR1 is MNHNS and CDR2 SASEGT.